The 14 T cell receptor beta chains listed next were all sequenced from one sample in a study of PD-1 blockade in classical Hodgkin lymphoma. Time point specified: cycle 4 day 1 (C4D1), after 5 to 7 weeks of nivolumab. Relapse was seen in all patients after autologous stem cell transplantation, and brentuximab vedotin exposure was variable. Clones were sequenced by immunoSEQ multiplex PCR, and TCRdb holds only the in-frame ones, with some missing. The table lists 20,000 or so clones, around 80% of them singletons. This specimen was peripheral blood mononuclear cells (PBMCs), taken before the fourth cycle of nivolumab. The receptors stem from a human donor with classical Hodgkin lymphoma.

The chain links TRBV30 to TRBJ2-1; 11 bases map to TRBD2. J gave up 2 bases and V 0 bases, and 3 bases lay outside the gene matches. Germline loops: CDR1 GTSNPN, CDR2 SVGIG (reference sequence). This CDR3 comprises 16 residues. CDR3 nucleotide sequence: TGTGCCTGGAGTGTTAGGACTAGCGGGCCCTACAATGAGCAGTTCTTC. Protein product: CAWSVRTSGPYNEQFF.

CDR3 loop: CASSLAAGAGTKNIQYF. The CDR3 DNA is TGTGCCAGCAGCTTAGCTGCGGGCGCGGGGACCAAAAACATTCAGTACTTC. The chain couples TRBV7-6 to TRBJ2-4; D is possibly TRBD2 (6 bases). This CDR3 contains 17 residues. Trimming cost V 0 bases and J 2 bases, with 14 bases left between them. The germline V gene has CDR1 SGHVS and CDR2 FNYEAQ.

The chain carries TRBV5-6 and TRBJ2-5, with D perhaps being TRBD1 or TRBD2 (5 bases each). Trimming left V 0 bases short and J 5 bases short, with 14 bases between. Germline CDR1 is SGHDT and CDR2 is YYEEEE. The CDR3 length is 15 residues. The CDR3 nucleotides are TGTGCCAGCAGCTTGGAGGGACCCGGACGGGAGACCCAGTACTTC. It specifies CASSLEGPGRETQYF.

This rearrangement joins TRBV19 to TRBJ1-5; TRBD1 might be the D (6 bases). The CDR3 extends over 21 amino acids. Trimming shortened V by 3 bases and J by 0 bases, and 27 bases separated the two germline ends. Germline-derived CDR1 and CDR2 are LNHDA and SQIVND (reference sequence). The CDR3 DNA is TGTGCCAGTAGTATCGGTCCCAGGGGTGGGAGATCCAGAATTAGCAATCAGCCCCAGCATTTT. Translating gives CASSIGPRGGRSRISNQPQHF.

The CDR3 coding sequence is TGTGCCAGCTCACCGCGTGAGGGACAGGGGTCGAGCTACGAGCAGTACTTC. Protein product: CASSPREGQGSSYEQYF. The V call is TRBV18, the J call TRBJ2-7; 10 bases map to TRBD1. Germline V lookup: CDR1 KGHSH, CDR2 LQKENI. The CDR3 sequence is 17 residues long. After removal of 3 bases from V and 3 bases from J, the junction contained 11 bases not matched to a gene.

The chain uses TRBV10-2 and TRBJ2-5; D gene uncertain. The DNA end lines up better with TRBJ2-7; the J call may be wrong. The CDR3 length is 13 residues. CDR1 and CDR2 from the germline V gene are WSHSY and SAAADI. The CDR3 spells CASSGGPNYEQYF. In nucleotides, the CDR3 is TGCGCCAGCAGTGGTGGGCCGAACTACGAGCAGTACTTC.

The rearrangement links TRBV30 to TRBJ1-5; 7 bases are a match to TRBD1. With V trimmed by 5 bases and J by 2 bases, 0 bases remained unmatched. Germline V lookup: CDR1 GTSNPN, CDR2 SVGIG (reference sequence). The CDR3 contains 12 residues. CDR3 sequence (DNA): TGTGCCTGGGGACAGGGCAATCAGCCCCAGCATTTT. Translation gives CAWGQGNQPQHF.

The rearrangement links TRBV29-1 to TRBJ1-2; a weak D match, TRBD1 (6 bases). Between the trimmed V and J ends, which lost 2 bases and 8 bases, there was a span of 15 bases. The length of the CDR3 is 13 residues. Germline values: CDR1 SQVTM, CDR2 ANQGSEA. The chain's CDR3 is CSVERTEGGGYTF. The CDR3 nucleotides read TGCAGCGTTGAAAGGACGGAAGGGGGAGGCTACACCTTC.

This chain connects TRBV7-2 to TRBJ2-3, with TRBD2 matching over 8 bases. Germline V gives CDR1 SGHTA, CDR2 FQGNSA. This CDR3 is 14 amino acids long. J was trimmed by 5 bases and V by 3 bases; bases with no gene match: 4. CDR3 sequence (DNA): TGTGCCAGCAGCTTCGGGGGGGCCAAAGATACGCAGTATTTT. Protein sequence: CASSFGGAKDTQYF. Using reference TRBV7-2 and TRBJ2-3 for the parts outside the CDR3, the full variable domain is GAGVSQSPSNKVTEKGKDVELRCDPISGHTALYWYRQSLGQGLEFLIYFQGNSAPDKSGLPSDRFSAERTGGSVSTLTIQRTQQEDSAVYLCASSFGGAKDTQYFGPGTRLTVL.

V and J are TRBV2 and TRBJ1-4; possibly TRBD1 for D (6 bases). V was trimmed by 8 bases and J by 8 bases, leaving 18 bases between them. The CDR3 runs 14 residues. Per germline, CDR1 SNHLY and CDR2 FYNNEI. This chain's CDR3 is CASGRTVGEEKLFF. The CDR3 DNA reads TGTGCCAGCGGAAGGACAGTGGGGGAGGAAAAACTGTTTTTT.

The rearrangement joins TRBV5-4 to TRBJ2-1; D is uncertain. CDR3 length: 12 amino acids. CDR1 is SGHNT, CDR2 YYREEE, per germline (reference sequence). The V gene lost 2 bases and the J gene lost 10 bases, with 10 bases spanning the gap. In nucleotides, the CDR3 is TGTGCCAGCAGCTTTGGTAGGCGGGAGCAGTTCTTC. This gives the protein CASSFGRREQFF.

This chain uses TRBV2 with TRBJ1-6; 8 nucleotides match TRBD1. Trimming cost V 6 bases and J 7 bases; bases outside gene matches: 8. The germline gives CDR1 SNHLY, CDR2 FYNNEI. CDR3 length: 15 residues. This CDR3 is CASRKQGDRNSPLHF. The CDR3 nucleotides read TGTGCCAGCAGGAAACAGGGGGATCGAAATTCACCCCTCCACTTT.

The rearrangement links TRBV7-2 to TRBJ1-5, with D unresolved. CDR1 SGHTA and CDR2 FQGNSA come from the germline V gene. This CDR3 has 14 amino acids. The V end was cut by 9 bases, the J end by 1 base, with 13 bases between. As DNA, the CDR3 is TGTGCCAGTGGGATCGGCGGGAGCAATCAGCCCCAGCATTTT. Its protein is CASGIGGSNQPQHF.

As DNA, the CDR3 is TGTGCCAGCTCACCAGGTATGCGCGATACGCAGTATTTT. The encoded protein is CASSPGMRDTQYF. This chain uses TRBV18 with TRBJ2-3; D not resolved. The CDR3 runs 13 residues. Germline loops: CDR1 KGHSH, CDR2 LQKENI. Between the trimmed V and J ends, which lost 2 bases and 6 bases, there was a span of 9 bases.